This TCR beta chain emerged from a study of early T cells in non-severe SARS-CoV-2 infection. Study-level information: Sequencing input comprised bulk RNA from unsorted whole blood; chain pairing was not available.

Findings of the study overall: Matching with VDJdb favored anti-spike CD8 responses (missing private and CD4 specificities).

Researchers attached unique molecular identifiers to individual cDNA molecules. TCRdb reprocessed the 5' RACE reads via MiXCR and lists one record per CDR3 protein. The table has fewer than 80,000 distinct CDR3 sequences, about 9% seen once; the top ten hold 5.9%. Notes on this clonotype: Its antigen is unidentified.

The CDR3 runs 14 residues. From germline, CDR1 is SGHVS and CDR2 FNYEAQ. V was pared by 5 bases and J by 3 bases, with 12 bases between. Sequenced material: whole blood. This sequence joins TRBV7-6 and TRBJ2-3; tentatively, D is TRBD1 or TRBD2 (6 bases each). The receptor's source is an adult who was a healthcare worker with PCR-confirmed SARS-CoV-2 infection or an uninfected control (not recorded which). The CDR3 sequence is CASSLGGQTDTQYF. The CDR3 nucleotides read TGTGCCAGCAGCCTCGGGGGCCAGACAGATACGCAGTATTTT.